This T cell receptor (beta chain) was documented in a study of shared clonotypes between healthy human individuals. This clone was observed a single time. Its antigen is not identified. This CDR3 contains 13 residues. Germline values: CDR1 MNHEY, CDR2 SVGAGI. The J segment lost 7 bases and the V segment lost 6 bases, leaving 6 bases of the junction unmatched. Whole-study results and caveats: Incompleteness in sorted-subset sequencing, despite large depth, was shown by rarefaction. The expectation was that sequencing depth would affect clonotype sharing among donors. Naive subsets usually exceeded memory subsets in estimated richness.

Naive CD4+ cells were CD45RA-selected; the remaining cells were memory. Libraries were prepared by immunoSEQ multiplex PCR; TCRdb keeps only in-frame clonotypes and omits some of them. The sample includes 2,500,000 or so clones, 90% to 95% of them seen just once. The sample comprised naive CD4+ T cells sorted from blood. The subset is: CD45RA+ positively selected. This chain connects TRBV6-5 to TRBJ1-5; 7 bases line up with TRBD1. This clonotype was obtained from a man aged 18 to 35 in good health. This chain's CDR3 is CASRSTGLQPQHF. CDR3 DNA sequence: TGTGCCAGCAGGTCGACAGGGTTACAGCCCCAGCATTTT.